Sequencing of this T cell receptor (beta chain) was carried out in a study of blood T cell repertoires in COVID-19. Study summary: Material from acute and convalescent COVID-19 was sourced from the United States, Italy and Spain. T cells, B-cell-depleted T cells, or PBMCs supplied cDNA or gDNA.

The CDR3 contains 18 residues. Germline V gene data show CDR1 as SGHDT and CDR2 as YYEEEE. Trimming left V 1 base short and J 5 bases short, with 24 bases between. TCRdb's copy holds only in-frame clones and misses some; the assay was immunoSEQ multiplex PCR. This table has 310,000 or so clones, 65% to 90% appearing once. In assigning cohorts, the study relied on participant-reported clinical history. The chain joins TRBV5-6 to TRBJ2-5, with a possible D match to TRBD1 (6 bases). This TCR was sampled from a woman between 18 and 30 years old who had recovered from COVID-19. The sequencing sample was made of PBMCs or T cells enriched from blood (not recorded which). The CDR3 sequence: CASSLLVRDTSLRETQYF. The CDR3 DNA sequence: TGTGCCAGCAGCTTGCTAGTCCGGGACACGAGTTTACGGGAGACCCAGTACTTC.